One and the same sample provided the 3 T cell receptor beta chains below, sequenced in a study of shared clonotypes between healthy human individuals. The naive CD8 population came from CD45RO-negative cells selected for CCR7, without terminally differentiated effector memory CD45RA+ cells. Only in-frame clones appear in the TCRdb table, and some are missing; sequencing was by immunoSEQ multiplex PCR. The sample lists 550,000 to 750,000 clones, 90% to 95% occurring once. Specimen: naive CD8+ T cells sorted from blood. The receptors originated from a man aged 25-40 years in good health.

The chain has TRBV5-1 and TRBJ2-1; D is possibly TRBD1 (6 bases). From germline, CDR1 is SGHRS and CDR2 YFSETQ. The CDR3 runs 15 residues. The V and J ends lost 3 bases and 3 bases respectively, with 13 bases between them. CDR3 protein: CASSSGQNIYNEQFF. CDR3 coding DNA: TGCGCCAGCAGCTCGGGACAAAACATCTACAATGAGCAGTTCTTC.

The CDR3 DNA is TGCGCCAGCAGCTTGGACCGGGACAGGGTTCTCGAGCAGTACTTC. Its translation: CASSLDRDRVLEQYF. The chain employs TRBV5-1 and TRBJ2-7; 9 bases are a match to TRBD1. Germline trimming cut 0 bases from V and 6 bases from J; bases unmatched to any gene: 7. This CDR3 comprises 15 residues. Germline CDR1 is SGHRS and CDR2 is YFSETQ.

This clone appeared a few times. In the same sample, other DNA sequences code for this CDR3. The chain carries TRBV9 and TRBJ1-1; unclear D gene. CDR1 is SGDLS and CDR2 is YYNGEE in the germline V gene. Trimming took 0 bases from V and 5 from J, leaving 2 bases between them. There are 11 residues in the CDR3. The CDR3 protein is CASSVVTEAFF. CDR3 nucleotides: TGTGCCAGCAGCGTAGTGACTGAAGCTTTCTTT. The full variable domain, completed using reference TRBV9 and TRBJ1-1, is DSGVTQTPKHLITATGQRVTLRCSPRSGDLSVYWYQQSLDQGLQFLIQYYNGEERAKGNILERFSAQQFPDLHSELNLSSLELGDSALYFCASSVVTEAFFGQGTRLTVV.